The 5 T cell receptor beta chains below all came from one sample that was sequenced in a study of T-cell reconstitution after alpha-beta-depleted transplantation in children (dated by TCRdb to about 2016). The library came from PCR. These reads were obtained on an Illumina HiSeq 2500. To normalize quantification of the TCRbeta repertoire, the TCR libraries were built with molecular barcoding that relied on unique molecular identifiers. TCRdb reworked the public reads: Q25 trimming with fastp, MiXCR clone assembly, productive beta chains retained. Each CDR3 protein gets just one entry, which takes the most common genes and DNA from the rows behind it. The sample table lists a few hundred thousand distinct CDR3 sequences, approximately 10% of them with a count of one. In total, the top ten clones hold under 3% of the sample. The sequencing here drew on PBMCs from the stem cell graft donor, taken from the stem cell graft. Every receptor here comes from a human donor who donated a stem cell graft to a child with acute lymphoblastic leukemia.

CDR3 nucleotide sequence: TGTGCCAGCAGTTCTTTGACAGGGGTCTACGAGCAGTACTTC. Protein product: CASSSLTGVYEQYF. The J gene is TRBJ2-7, the V gene TRBV27; 8 bases agree with TRBD1. V gave up 4 bases and J gave up 3 bases; unmatched junction bases: 5. This CDR3 has 14 residues. Germline V lookup: CDR1 MNHEY, CDR2 SMNVEV (reference sequence).

This clonotype has more than one count but fewer than ten. This chain uses TRBV20-1 with TRBJ2-1; 10 bases are shared with TRBD2. V lost 1 base to trimming and J lost 2 bases; unmatched junction nucleotides: 14. The CDR3 has 19 amino acids. Germline V gene lookup returns CDR1 DFQATT and CDR2 SNEGSKA (reference sequence). The CDR3 DNA sequence: TGCAGTGCTAGAGGGGATGGGGCTAGCGGGAGAGGAGCCTACAATGAGCAGTTCTTC. Translating it yields CSARGDGASGRGAYNEQFF.

The genes are TRBV25-1 and TRBJ2-5; D remains unclear. This CDR3 contains 18 residues. The germline V gene has CDR1 MGHDK and CDR2 SYGVNS. Trimming left V 3 bases short and J 2 bases short, with 22 bases between. CDR3 loop: CASSDRPSLAFYQETQYF. The CDR3 DNA reads as TGTGCCAGCAGTGATAGGCCGTCATTGGCGTTTTATCAAGAGACCCAGTACTTC.

This chain joins TRBV5-1 and TRBJ2-1, with TRBD2 matching over 11 bases. Germline-derived CDR1 and CDR2 are SGHRS and YFSETQ. This CDR3 comprises 18 residues. J was trimmed by 9 bases and V by 0 bases; bases with no gene match: 14. DNA for the CDR3: TGCGCCAGCAGCTTGGCCGTGTTCAGGACTAGCGGGCAGGCTGAGCAGTTCTTC. Its translation: CASSLAVFRTSGQAEQFF.

This clonotype was detected a few times. The chain couples TRBV6-2 or TRBV6-3 to TRBJ2-3; possible D gene TRBD1, 6 bases. Trimming pared 6 bases from V and 2 bases from J, leaving 15 bases between. CDR1 and CDR2 from the germline V gene are MNHEY and SVGEGT. The CDR3 runs to 15 residues. The CDR3 coding sequence is TGTGCCAGCAGAGAACTCGACAGGCTCACAGATACGCAGTATTTT. Translation: CASRELDRLTDTQYF.